This TCR beta chain was observed in a study of blood T cell repertoires in COVID-19. Sequenced by immunoSEQ multiplex PCR; TCRdb stores in-frame clones only, minus some. Here the sample spans approximately 250,000 clones, more than 85% being singletons. Trimming removed 0 bases at V and 5 bases at J, with 11 bases between. CDR1 is SEHNR, CDR2 FQNEAQ, per germline (reference sequence). The CDR3 loop spans 15 amino acids. Recruitment covered about 26 US areas and drew participants whose ages spanned 18 to 89 years. The V gene is TRBV7-9, the J gene TRBJ1-5; D may be TRBD1 (6 bases). The sequenced material came from PBMCs or T cells enriched from blood (not recorded which). This TCR derives from a woman aged 30 to 39 who had recovered from COVID-19. DNA for the CDR3: TGTGCCAGCAGCTTAGCCGGGACACAGCATCAGCCCCAGCATTTT. It specifies CASSLAGTQHQPQHF.